This is a list of T cell receptor beta chains from one sample in a study of T cells after somatic rescue of genetic block. TCRdb keeps only in-frame clones here, not all; method: immunoSEQ multiplex PCR. Of about 12,000 clones in the sample, over 55% were seen once. The source material was peripheral blood mononuclear cells (PBMCs). These receptors all stem from a boy aged 10-17 years. CDR3s include the opening cysteine and the closing phenylalanine or tryptophan. A D gene is named only where the DNA matches it firmly. Some rows have no size entry. The others give once, few or many, or a class for an expanded clone.

>NA|16|TRBJ2-2|TRBV7-8|NA
CASTRRSRGNTGELFF
TGTGCCAGCACCCGTCGATCCAGGGGCAACACCGGGGAGCTGTTTTTT
>NA|12|TRBJ2-7|TRBV2|NA
CASSGLPLEQYF
TGTGCCAGCAGTGGATTACCTCTCGAGCAGTACTTC
>TRBD1|13|TRBJ1-1|TRBV28|once
CASLPGGGTEAFF
TGTGCCAGCCTACCAGGGGGCGGCACTGAAGCTTTCTTT
>NA|14|TRBJ2-2|TRBV6-1|NA
CASSSWGNTGELFF
TGTGCCAGCAGTAGCTGGGGGAACACCGGGGAGCTGTTTTTT
>TRBD2|16|TRBJ2-5|TRBV9|NA
CASSPGLAGAQETQYF
TGTGCCAGCAGCCCAGGACTAGCGGGGGCCCAAGAGACCCAGTACTTC
>NA|11|TRBJ2-7|TRBV11-2|NA
CASSFIDEQYF
TGTGCCAGCAGCTTTATAGACGAGCAGTACTTC
>NA|14|TRBJ1-3|TRBV6-6|NA
CASSYSASGNTIYF
TGTGCCAGCAGTTACTCGGCCTCTGGAAACACCATATATTTT
>NA|13|TRBJ2-1|TRBV7-3|NA
CASSPFQGNEQFF
TGTGCCAGCAGCCCCTTTCAGGGAAATGAGCAGTTCTTC
>TRBD2|22|TRBJ2-2|TRBV7-3|few
CASSPFRSLAGGQDRGTGELFF
TGTGCCAGCAGCCCCTTCCGCTCACTAGCGGGGGGGCAGGATCGAGGCACCGGGGAGCTGTTTTTT
>NA|14|TRBJ2-3|TRBV4-2|NA
CASSQVQLPDTQYF
TGTGCCAGCAGCCAAGTACAGCTCCCAGATACGCAGTATTTT
>NA|14|TRBJ2-3|TRBV5-1|NA
CASSLSVNTDTQYF
TGCGCCAGCAGCTTGTCCGTCAACACAGATACGCAGTATTTT
>NA|15|TRBJ2-2|TRBV5-8|NA
CASSLGRGDTGELFF
TGTGCCAGCAGCTTGGGTAGGGGAGACACCGGGGAGCTGTTTTTT
>TRBD2|15|TRBJ2-1|TRBV7-9|NA
CASSLVRERINEQFF
TGTGCCAGCAGCTTAGTGCGGGAGAGGATCAATGAGCAGTTCTTC
>NA|15|TRBJ2-1|TRBV28|NA
CASSLWDSTYNEQFF
TGTGCCAGCAGTTTATGGGACAGTACCTACAATGAGCAGTTCTTC
>NA|16|TRBJ1-2|TRBV7-3|NA
CASSSSQWAPSYGYTF
TGTGCCAGCAGCTCCTCTCAGTGGGCTCCCAGCTATGGCTACACCTTC
>NA|19|TRBJ2-6|TRBV29-1|NA
CSVAGAKGGPTSGANVLTF
TGCAGCGTTGCGGGAGCTAAGGGGGGCCCCACGTCTGGGGCCAACGTCCTGACTTTC
>TRBD2|18|TRBJ2-5|TRBV28|NA
CASRGAGGPWLRGGTQYF
TGTGCCAGCAGAGGAGCGGGAGGGCCATGGCTTCGAGGAGGGACCCAGTACTTC
>NA|14|TRBJ2-7|TRBV5-1|NA
CASSRAGSLYEQYF
TGCGCCAGCAGCCGCGCAGGCAGCTTGTACGAGCAGTACTTC
>TRBD1|17|TRBJ1-2|TRBV2|NA
CASSFPPTGTGAYGYTF
TGTGCCAGCAGTTTCCCCCCCACCGGGACAGGAGCCTATGGCTACACCTTC
>NA|15|TRBJ2-7|TRBV5-1|NA
CASSLALAGSYEQYF
TGCGCCAGCAGCTTGGCCCTTGCAGGGTCCTACGAGCAGTACTTC
>NA|13|TRBJ2-1|TRBV7-2|NA
CASSFGRHDEQFF
TGTGCCAGCAGCTTCGGCCGACACGATGAGCAGTTCTTC
>NA|15|TRBJ1-6|TRBV9|NA
CASSTRPSEGSPLHF
TGTGCCAGCAGCACCAGACCGAGTGAGGGTTCACCCCTCCACTTT
>NA|13|TRBJ1-2|TRBV7-2|NA
CASSLEGLLGYTF
TGTGCCAGCAGCTTAGAGGGATTATTAGGCTACACCTTC
>NA|15|TRBJ1-2|TRBV18|few
CASSPPQGKDYGYTF
TGTGCCAGCTCACCACCCCAGGGGAAGGACTATGGCTACACCTTC
>NA|14|TRBJ2-5|TRBV5-1|NA
CASSLVTVKETQYF
TGCGCCAGCAGCTTGGTAACAGTAAAAGAGACCCAGTACTTC
>TRBD2|13|TRBJ2-2|TRBV6-5|NA
CASRGRVTGELFF
TGTGCCAGCAGGGGGAGGGTCACCGGGGAGCTGTTTTTT
>NA|10|TRBJ2-7|TRBV29-1|NA
CSVGDGEQYF
TGCAGCGTTGGAGATGGCGAGCAGTACTTC
>TRBD2|15|TRBJ2-1|TRBV7-9|NA
CASRWTSGSYNEQFF
TGTGCCAGCAGATGGACTAGCGGGTCTTACAATGAGCAGTTCTTC
>NA|16|TRBJ2-1|TRBV9|NA
CASSVDHRFSYNEQFF
TGTGCCAGCAGCGTAGATCACAGATTCTCCTACAATGAGCAGTTCTTC
>NA|19|TRBJ1-5|TRBV19|NA
CASSIKEVGWQGWNQPQHF
TGTGCCAGTAGTATAAAGGAGGTGGGGTGGCAGGGCTGGAATCAGCCCCAGCATTTT
>NA|14|TRBJ2-1|TRBV19|few
CASSLSGAINEQFF
TGTGCCAGTAGCCTCTCCGGGGCAATCAATGAGCAGTTCTTC
>NA|11|TRBJ1-1|TRBV25-1|NA
CASGFFTEAFF
TGTGCCAGTGGGTTTTTCACTGAAGCTTTCTTT
>NA|18|TRBJ2-6|TRBV27|NA
CASTLIFTGFSGANVLTF
TGTGCCAGCACCCTCATCTTTACAGGGTTCTCTGGGGCCAACGTCCTGACTTTC
>TRBD1|16|TRBJ2-5|TRBV5-1|few
CASSLGTGGLQETQYF
TGCGCCAGCAGCTTGGGGACAGGGGGCCTCCAAGAGACCCAGTACTTC
>TRBD1|19|TRBJ1-2|TRBV9|NA
CASSHQRSRGAVRNYGYTF
TGTGCCAGCAGCCACCAACGCTCCAGGGGGGCAGTACGTAACTATGGCTACACCTTC
>NA|15|TRBJ2-1|TRBV6-5|NA
CASSYSAPGRNEQFF
TGTGCCAGCAGTTACTCGGCCCCGGGACGGAATGAGCAGTTCTTC
>TRBD1|13|TRBJ2-5|TRBV6-1|NA
CASSWDRGETQYF
TGTGCCAGCAGTTGGGACAGGGGAGAGACCCAGTACTTC